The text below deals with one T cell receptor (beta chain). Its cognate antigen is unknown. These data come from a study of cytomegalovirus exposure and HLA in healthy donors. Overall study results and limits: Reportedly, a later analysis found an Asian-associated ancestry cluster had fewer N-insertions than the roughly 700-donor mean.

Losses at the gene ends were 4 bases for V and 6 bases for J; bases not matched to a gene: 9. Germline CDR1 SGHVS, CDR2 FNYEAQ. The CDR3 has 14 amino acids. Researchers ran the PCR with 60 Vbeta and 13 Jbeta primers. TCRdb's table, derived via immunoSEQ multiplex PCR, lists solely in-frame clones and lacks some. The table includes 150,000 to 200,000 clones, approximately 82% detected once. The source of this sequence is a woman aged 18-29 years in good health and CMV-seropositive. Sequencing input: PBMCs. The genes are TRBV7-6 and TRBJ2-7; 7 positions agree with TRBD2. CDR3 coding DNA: TGTGCCAGCAGCTCTTGGGGAGGGGTCTCCGAGCAGTACTTC. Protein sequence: CASSSWGGVSEQYF. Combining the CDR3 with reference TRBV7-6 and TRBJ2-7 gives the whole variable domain GAGVSQSPRYKVTKRGQDVALRCDPISGHVSLYWYRQALGQGPEFLTYFNYEAQQDKSGLPNDRFSAERPEGSISTLTIQRTEQRDSAMYRCASSSWGGVSEQYFGPGTRLTVT.